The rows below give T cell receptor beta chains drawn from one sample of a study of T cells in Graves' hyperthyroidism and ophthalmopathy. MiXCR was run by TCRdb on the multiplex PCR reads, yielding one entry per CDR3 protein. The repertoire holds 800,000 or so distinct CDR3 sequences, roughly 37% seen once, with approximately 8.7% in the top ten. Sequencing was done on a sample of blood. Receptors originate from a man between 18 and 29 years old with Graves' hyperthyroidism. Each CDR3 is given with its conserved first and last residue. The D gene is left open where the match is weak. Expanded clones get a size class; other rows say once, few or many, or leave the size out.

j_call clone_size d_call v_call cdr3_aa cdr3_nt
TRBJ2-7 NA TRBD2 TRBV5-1 CASSLRTSDSYEQYF TGCGCCAGCAGCTTAAGAACTAGCGACTCCTACGAGCAGTACTTC
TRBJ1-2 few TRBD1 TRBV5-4 CASSLRTGTNYGYTF TGTGCCAGCAGCCTTAGGACAGGCACTAACTATGGCTACACCTTC
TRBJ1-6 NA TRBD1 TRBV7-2 CASSTWDSLNSPLHF TGTGCCAGCAGCACCTGGGACAGCCTTAATTCACCCCTCCACTTT
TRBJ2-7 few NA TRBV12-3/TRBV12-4 CASSVQGSSYEQYF TGTGCCAGCAGTGTTCAGGGGTCCTCCTACGAGCAGTACTTC
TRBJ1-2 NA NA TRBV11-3 CVSSLDGYGYTF TGTGTCAGCAGCTTAGATGGCTATGGCTACACCTTC
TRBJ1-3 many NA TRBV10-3 CAIGAGESTGNTIYF TGTGCCATCGGGGCCGGGGAGTCTACAGGAAACACCATATATTTT
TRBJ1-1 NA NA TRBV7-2 CASSQVYLGREAFF TGCGCCAGCAGCCAAGTCTACCTGGGGCGTGAAGCTTTCTTT
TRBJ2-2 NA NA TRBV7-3 CASSLSRTGELFF TGTGCCAGCAGTTTATCTCGGACCGGGGAGCTGTTTTTT
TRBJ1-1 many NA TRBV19 CASIRLFGDTEAFF TGTGCCAGTATTAGGTTATTTGGCGACACTGAAGCTTTCTTT
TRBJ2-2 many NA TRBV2 CASKVGELFF TGTGCCAGCAAAGTTGGGGAGCTGTTTTTT
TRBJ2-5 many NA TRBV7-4 CASSLLLRRVVGTQYF TGTGCCAGCAGCTTACTCTTGCGCAGGGTCGTGGGGACCCAGTACTTC
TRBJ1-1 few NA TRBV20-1 CSARDIGTVTEAFF TGCAGTGCTAGAGATATTGGGACGGTCACTGAAGCTTTCTTT
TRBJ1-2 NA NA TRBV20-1 CSARDPDPVTYTF TGCAGTGCTAGAGATCCTGACCCGGTGACCTACACCTTC
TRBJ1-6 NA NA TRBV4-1 CASSQASVGSPLHF TGCGCCAGCAGCCAAGCCTCGGTTGGTTCACCCCTCCACTTT
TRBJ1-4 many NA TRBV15 CATSARSGTNEKLFF TGTGCCACCAGCGCCCGATCAGGGACTAATGAAAAACTGTTTTTT
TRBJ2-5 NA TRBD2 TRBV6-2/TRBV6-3 CASTPGRRETQYF TGTGCCAGCACCCCCGGGAGGAGGGAGACCCAGTACTTC
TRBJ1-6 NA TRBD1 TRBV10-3 CAISGTGHSPLHF TGTGCCATCAGTGGGACAGGGCACTCACCCCTCCACTTT
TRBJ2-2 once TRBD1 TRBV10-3 CAWDRDTGELFF TGTGCCTGGGACAGAGACACCGGGGAGCTGTTTTTT
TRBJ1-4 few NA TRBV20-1 CSANLPGEKLFF TGCAGTGCTAACCTCCCTGGTGAAAAACTGTTTTTT
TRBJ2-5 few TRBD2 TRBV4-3 CASSQARLAGGQETQYF TGCGCCAGCAGCCAGGCGAGACTAGCGGGGGGCCAAGAGACCCAGTACTTC
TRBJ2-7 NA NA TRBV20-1 CSVPAKTTYEQYF TGCAGTGTCCCCGCCAAGACGACCTACGAGCAGTACTTC
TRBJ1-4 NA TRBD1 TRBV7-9 CASRYGQGGEKLFF TGTGCCAGCAGATACGGACAGGGAGGAGAAAAACTGTTTTTT
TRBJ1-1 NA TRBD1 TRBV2 CASSQSGQGYTEAFF TGTGCCAGCAGCCAAAGTGGACAGGGGTACACTGAAGCTTTCTTT